This TCR beta chain was identified in a study of blood T cell repertoires in COVID-19 (dated by TCRdb to the early 2020s). Concerning the study at large: The collaborator samples originated in the United States, Italy and Spain and spanned the acute and convalescent phases of COVID-19. The material from the prospective study consisted of cDNA or gDNA derived from T cells, B-cell-depleted T cells, or PBMCs. Deeply sampled blood TCRbeta repertoires from subjects exposed to, actively infected with, or recovered from COVID-19 were included in the dataset. The repertoires were made available in a free public database intended to serve as a resource for research on the immune response to SARS-CoV-2. The samples were drawn from the first 160 participants of the ongoing ImmuneRACE study and from 1,254 subjects provided by 6 global collaborators. The sample metadata nearly always contained a de-identified subject ID, COVID-19 status, age in years and sex. Where HLA class I and class II types were available, the types were taken from metadata supplied by the sample provider, not from assay-based typing.

Each collaborating institution followed its own protocols to collect whole blood in K2EDTA tubes. For TCRbeta analysis, collaborators shipped samples in one of three forms: frozen whole blood, isolated PBMCs, or DNA extracted from either of those sample types. On the study overall, not on this receptor specifically: Clinical and demographic metadata were provided uncurated, with the amount varying by source and participant.

V is cut by 6 bases and J by 4 bases, and the space between the germline ends is 22 bases. Counted from cysteine to phenylalanine, this CDR3 has 17 amino acids. Solely the CDR3 DNA is kept, with 51 bases framed from the first base. CDR1 and CDR2, looked up from the germline V gene (reference sequence), are LNHDA and SQIVND. TCRbeta CDR3 regions were amplified from genomic DNA by means of the immunoSEQ Assay, a bias-controlled multiplex PCR. As for how the authors treated the data: The number of nucleated cells in each sample was estimated by amplification of reference gene primers within the assay. To quantify the absolute abundance of each unique TCRbeta CDR3 rearrangement, sequence reads were collapsed and filtered. For each sample, productive Simpson clonality was calculated by taking the square root of Simpson's diversity index across productive rearrangements. Imported from immuneACCESS, the table was reduced by TCRdb to in-frame sequences with V and J called. These copies leave out some clones; in studies compared against another copy, an unresolved V gene accounts for under half, and the cause of the remainder is not known. D and trimming were read from the DNA, whereas the V and J calls and clone size are those reported in that table. In all, the sample holds about 670,000 clones, and over 80% of those were seen once. The ten most abundant clones make up about 0.26% of the sample.

This clone was recorded a few times. Which antigen it targets is not known. The sample holds no much larger clone one base away, and base qualities are not on file. The receptor was derived from a woman aged 18-29 years with acute or convalescent COVID-19. Material: peripheral blood. In this chain, TRBV19 is recombined with TRBJ1-5; a tentative D match to TRBD1 spans 6 bases. The CDR3 loop reads CASRNPRTASGNQPQHF. DNA sequence: TGTGCCAGTAGGAATCCCCGGACAGCGTCCGGGAATCAGCCCCAGCATTTT.